This T cell receptor beta chain was sequenced in a study of radiation and T cells in renal cell carcinoma (dated by TCRdb to about 2020). Background on the whole study: The samples were obtained from a clinical trial, where primary renal cell carcinomas were treated with 15 Gy stereotactic body radiation therapy and then removed by nephrectomy 4 weeks afterward. A total of some 51 samples underwent TCR beta sequencing, made up of some 26 tumors and roughly 27 peripheral blood samples. Across all 53 samples, several million unique CDR3 nucleotide sequences, encoding 2,658,974 unique CDR3 amino acid sequences, were identified.

TCR beta libraries were generated from genomic DNA with the immunoSEQ kit, following the manufacturer's recommendations. To prepare libraries, a first multiplex PCR with proprietary primers was run, followed by a second PCR that added unique barcodes, and a bead cleanup was done after each round. Each sample batch included a kit-provided positive control reaction and a negative control reaction. The final libraries were assessed on an Agilent 4200 TapeStation D1000 ScreenTape, pooled by volume, and quantified by qPCR. Sequencing was performed on an Illumina NextSeq500 using a MidOutput 150-cycle cartridge, with 156 Read1 cycles, 15 Index1 cycles, and the kit custom primers. The pooled library was loaded at roughly 0.94 pM with an approximately 20% PhiX control spike-in. Per the source publication's procedure: Vendor-processed data were analyzed in R, with a clonotype defined as all T cells sharing the same CDR3 nucleotide sequence. For clone abundance analyses, frequencies were normalized to the 10,000 most abundant clones in each sample. Before analysis, public T cell clones were removed, and these numbered fewer than six per sample on average. Tumor-enriched clonotypes and baseline blood-enriched clonotypes were defined as those with an abundance difference of at least 32-fold between compartments. A beta-binomial differential abundance model was used to identify clonotypes that were expanded or contracted between blood time points. Similarity between tumor and blood repertoires was quantified using the Baroni-Urbani and Buser coefficient, and groups were compared with two-tailed Wilcoxon tests in R. This immuneACCESS table, as held by TCRdb, lists in-frame sequences with V and J called but not all clones. Of the missing ones, under half trace to an unresolved V gene in checked studies; the others have no known cause. The V and J calls and the clone size are those of that table, but D and trimming were determined from the DNA. This sample has 140,000 to 150,000 clones in its table, and about 88% of those were observed once. Around 4% of the sample belongs to the ten largest clones.

This clone is a singleton in its sample. Its cognate antigen has yet to be identified. Base qualities were left out, and no much larger clone turns up one base away. The time point tag for this specimen amounts to: baseline pretreatment blood. The label giving this sample's treatment or condition can be read as: 15 Gy SBRT to primary tumor, nephrectomy 4 weeks later. To track tumor-enriched clonotypes, serial peripheral blood was sampled from radiation-treated patients at baseline and at 2 weeks and 4 weeks after SBRT. Every patient had renal cell carcinoma of clear cell pathology. The QIAamp DNA Blood Mini Kit (Qiagen) was used to prepare genomic DNA for TCR sequencing. Samples were included in the analyses only if all quality control checks were passed. The V end loses 3 bases and the J end loses 5 bases, and a stretch of 12 bases separates them. The germline V gene supplies CDR1 SGHVS and CDR2 FNYEAQ. The CDR3 runs 14 amino acids, cysteine and phenylalanine included. Only the CDR3 portion is preserved as DNA: 42 bases, with reading frame beginning at the first base.

The research as a whole found: Dynamics of the blood repertoire were not tracked past 4 weeks after treatment. An increase in top tumor clonotypes in blood was observed from baseline to 2 weeks post-radiation, followed by contraction by 4 weeks, which was taken to suggest transient expansion of tumor-resident clones. The single-armed trial design could not address effects of radiation dose or scheduling on the TCR repertoire. Because no pretreatment tumor biopsies were available, whether clonotypes were present in the tumor at baseline could not be determined.

The sample here was blood, taken from a patient whose treatment included radiotherapy and nephrectomy. The receptor chain draws on TRBV7-6 and TRBJ2-3, and possibly TRBD2, on 7 matching bases. The clonotype originates from a woman in her 70s with renal cell carcinoma. CDR3 protein: CASSLGGLGDTQYF. The DNA is TGTGCCAGCAGCTTGGGGGGGCTCGGAGATACGCAGTATTTT. This CDR3, with the reference TRBV7-6 and TRBJ2-3 proteins standing in past its ends, gives the full variable domain GAGVSQSPRYKVTKRGQDVALRCDPISGHVSLYWYRQALGQGPEFLTYFNYEAQQDKSGLPNDRFSAERPEGSISTLTIQRTEQRDSAMYRCASSLGGLGDTQYFGPGTRLTVL.